This section outlines one T cell receptor (beta chain) sequence together with its context. The antigen it recognizes is unknown. One base away there is no much larger clone; base qualities are not given. The immunoSEQ Assay, a bias-controlled multiplex PCR, was used to amplify TCRbeta CDR3 regions from genomic DNA. The authors' analysis ran thus. The number of nucleated cells in each sample was estimated by amplification of reference gene primers within the assay. Sequence reads were collapsed and filtered to measure the absolute abundance of every unique TCRbeta CDR3 rearrangement. Productive Simpson clonality was computed per sample as the square root of Simpson's diversity index over productive rearrangements. What TCRdb holds here is the immuneACCESS table cut down to in-frame rearrangements. Part of the clones is not present; checked against another copy, under half of the missing clones reflect an unresolved V gene, and the others are unexplained. The DNA was the basis for D and trimming; V, J and clone size are from that table. The sample table shows about 200,000 clones, and roughly four fifths are seen once. The top ten clones comprise 7.8% of the sample.

Reading from cysteine to phenylalanine, the CDR3 counts 16 amino acids. CDR3 DNA only is kept here, 48 bases in frame from base 1. CDR1 and CDR2 are drawn from the germline V gene (reference sequence): LNHNV, YYDKDF. Clipping removes 1 base from V and 5 bases from J, with 7 as the unmatched junction base count. The data originate from a study of blood T cell repertoires in COVID-19 (dated by TCRdb to the early 2020s). The study in broad terms: The collaborator samples originated in the United States, Italy and Spain and spanned the acute and convalescent phases of COVID-19. Samples came from the ongoing ImmuneRACE study (first 160 participants) plus 1,254 subjects from 6 global collaborators. Where available, HLA class I and class II types were taken from metadata supplied by the sample provider and were not determined by assay-based typing. The sample metadata nearly always contained a de-identified subject ID, COVID-19 status, age in years and sex. The prospective study material was composed of cDNA or gDNA derived from T cells, B-cell-depleted T cells, or PBMCs. The repertoires were made available in a free public database intended to serve as a resource for research on the immune response to SARS-CoV-2. The dataset comprised deeply sampled blood TCRbeta repertoires from subjects exposed to, actively infected with, or recovered from COVID-19.

One collaborating source in Seattle enrolled patients during active infection and followed them longitudinally through the course of disease. Each collaborating institution followed its own protocols to collect whole blood in K2EDTA tubes. For TCRbeta analysis, collaborators shipped samples as frozen whole blood, isolated PBMCs, or DNA extracted from either of those sample types. Overall results and qualifications from the work: How much clinical and demographic metadata was included differed by source and by participant, and the metadata was provided uncurated.

This clonotype was sampled from a woman older than 75 with COVID-19, enrolled during active disease. The specimen was peripheral blood. Recombination linked TRBV15 to TRBJ2-7, with 11 central nucleotides matching TRBD1. The DNA reads as follows: TGTGCCACCAGCAGAGCGGGACAGGGGGAAGCCCACGAGCAGTACTTC. Its protein is CATSRAGQGEAHEQYF.